Following are 9 T cell receptor beta chains from one sample sequenced in a study of breast tumors, draining lymph nodes, adjacent tissues (dated by TCRdb to 2015 to 2016). The axillary draining lymph nodes of breast cancer patients were the source of the lymph node samples. Library prep was done by multiplex PCR. The sequencer listed for this sample is Illumina HiSeq 2000. Through fastp at Q25 and MiXCR, TCRdb rebuilt clones from the public reads, retaining in-frame beta chains. Each record represents a unique CDR3 protein, reported with the most common genes and DNA among its rows. For this sample the table gives approximately 140,000 distinct CDR3 sequences, of which about 33% were detected only once. Roughly 2.2% of the sample comes from the top ten. The sequencing sample was made of axillary lymph node tissue. Every receptor here comes from a female donor with breast cancer. Some clones in this sample may be carry-over from other donors' samples.

The chain links TRBV2 to TRBJ2-2, with TRBD1 identical over 12 bases. The length of the CDR3 is 19 residues. Per the germline V gene, CDR1 is SNHLY and CDR2 is FYNNEI. V shed 4 bases and J 3 bases; nucleotides not matched to a gene: 12. As DNA, the CDR3 is TGTGCCAGCAGTGCCCCTTGGGACAGGGGGCATTCAGACACCGGGGAGCTGTTTTTT. This translates into CASSAPWDRGHSDTGELFF.

The chain joins TRBV24-1 to TRBJ2-6; D ambiguous. Trimming pared 0 bases from V and 2 bases from J, leaving 10 bases between. This CDR3 is 17 amino acids long. Looked up from germline, CDR1 is KGHDR and CDR2 is SFDVKD. DNA of the CDR3: TGTGCCACCAGTGATTTGCTCCCTATTGCTGGGGCCAACGTCCTGACTTTC. This sequence encodes CATSDLLPIAGANVLTF.

This clonotype appeared many times. The V call is TRBV3-1, the J call TRBJ2-1, with 11 bases matching TRBD2. The CDR3 totals 14 residues. Germline assignment: CDR1 LGHDT and CDR2 YNNKEL (reference sequence). Germline trimming cut 3 bases from V and 9 bases from J; bases unmatched to any gene: 4. The CDR3 DNA reads TGTGCCAGCAGCCAGATAGCGGGGGGGTCTGAGCAGTTCTTC. It encodes CASSQIAGGSEQFF.

This clonotype was seen at least ten times. The chain joins TRBV9 to TRBJ1-3, with 7 bases identical to TRBD1. The J segment lost 3 bases and the V segment lost 4 bases, leaving 7 bases of the junction unmatched. The length of the CDR3 is 15 residues. Germline values: CDR1 SGDLS, CDR2 YYNGEE. The CDR3 sequence: CASSPSTGVGNTIYF. The CDR3 coding sequence is TGTGCCAGCAGCCCTTCTACAGGGGTTGGAAACACCATATATTTT.

The table lists this clonotype with many counts. This rearrangement joins TRBV20-1 to TRBJ2-5; 13 bases agree with TRBD2. V was pared by 1 base and J by 3 bases, with 2 bases of the junction left unmatched. CDR3 length equals 15 residues. Per the germline V gene, CDR1 is DFQATT and CDR2 is SNEGSKA (reference sequence). CDR3 amino acids: CSARGTSGGEETQYF. CDR3 nucleotides: TGCAGTGCTAGAGGGACTAGCGGGGGTGAAGAGACCCAGTACTTC.

This clonotype showed up many times. The chain combines TRBV7-2 with TRBJ2-3; TRBD1 matches 9 bases. The CDR3 spans 14 residues. CDR1 is SGHTA and CDR2 is FQGNSA in the germline V gene. V dropped 5 bases and J dropped 5; count of bases not matched to a gene: 5. The CDR3 DNA reads TGTGCCAGCAGCCTCGGACAGGGGAGAGATACGCAGTATTTT. Its protein is CASSLGQGRDTQYF.

This clonotype came up many times. The V call is TRBV20-1, the J call TRBJ2-1; TRBD2 is a possible D gene (5 bases). There are 15 residues in the CDR3. Per the germline V gene, CDR1 is DFQATT and CDR2 is SNEGSKA (reference sequence). The ends were cut back, 5 bases at V and 0 bases at J, with 14 bases in the middle. CDR3 sequence (DNA): TGCAGTGCTCCCCCTTTCGGGGTCTCCTACAATGAGCAGTTCTTC. Its translation is CSAPPFGVSYNEQFF.

The CDR3 region is CASSPRGGQMYEQYV. The CDR3 coding sequence is TGTGCCAGCAGTCCCCGTGGGGGACAGATGTACGAGCAGTACGTC. The chain combines TRBV7-3 with TRBJ2-7; 7 bases fit TRBD1. Germline V lookup: CDR1 SGHTA, CDR2 FQGTGA. J was trimmed by 4 bases and V by 6 bases; bases with no gene match: 12. CDR3 length: 15 residues.

A note on this clonotype: A much larger clone lies one base from this, so it may be a read error. The chain combines TRBV11-2 with TRBJ1-2, with D unresolved. Between the trimmed V and J ends, which lost 4 bases and 0 bases, there was a span of 12 bases. There are 15 residues in the CDR3. Germline loops: CDR1 SGHAT, CDR2 FQNNGV. CDR3 amino acids: CASSSERVANYGYTF. CDR3 nucleotides: TGTGCCAGCAGCTCAGAGAGGGTAGCTAACTATGGCTACACCTTC.